The clone carrying this T cell receptor (beta chain) was detected once. Clones were sequenced by immunoSEQ multiplex PCR, and TCRdb holds only the in-frame ones, with some missing. The sample shows about 35,000 clones, approximately 90% of them seen only once. The data originate from a study of T cell changes during pregnancy in multiple sclerosis. This CDR3 spans 14 amino acids. CDR1 is MDHEN, CDR2 SYDVKM, per germline. Trimming cost V 8 bases and J 2 bases; bases outside gene matches: 9. The chain links TRBV28 to TRBJ2-7, with 7 bases aligning to TRBD1. The specimen comprised CD4+ T cells from peripheral blood mononuclear cells, sampled in the second trimester of pregnancy. The TCR originated in a female donor with multiple sclerosis, enrolled in a pregnancy study. This chain's CDR3 is CASGLWDSPYEQYF. CDR3 nucleotide sequence: TGTGCCAGCGGCCTATGGGACAGCCCCTACGAGCAGTACTTC.